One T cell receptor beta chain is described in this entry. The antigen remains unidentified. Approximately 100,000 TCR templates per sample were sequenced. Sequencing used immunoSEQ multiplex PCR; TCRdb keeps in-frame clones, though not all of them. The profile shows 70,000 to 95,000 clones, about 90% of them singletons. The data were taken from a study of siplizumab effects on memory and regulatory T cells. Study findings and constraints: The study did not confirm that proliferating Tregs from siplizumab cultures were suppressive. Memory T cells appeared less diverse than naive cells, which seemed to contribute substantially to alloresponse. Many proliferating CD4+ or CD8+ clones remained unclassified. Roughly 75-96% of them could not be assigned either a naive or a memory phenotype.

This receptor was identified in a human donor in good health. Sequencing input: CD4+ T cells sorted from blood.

For the CDR3, the DNA is TGTGCCAGCAGCCAAGAGTACTTCTCCTACAATGAGCAGTTCTTC. Protein: CASSQEYFSYNEQFF. V gene TRBV4-2 combines with J gene TRBJ2-1, with D unclear. This CDR3 comprises 15 residues. Germline loops: CDR1 LGHNA, CDR2 YNFKEQ. Trimming stripped 0 bases from V and 0 bases from J, with 6 bases between.